This T cell receptor beta chain originates from a study of blood T cell repertoires in COVID-19. Study overall: Samples taken during acute and convalescent COVID-19 were collected in the United States, Italy and Spain.

Original processing methods: Quantification of nucleated cells was approximated via reference gene primer amplification. Sequencing was performed with immunoSEQ multiplex PCR; in TCRdb, only in-frame clones are kept and a portion is missing. The DNA gave D and trimming, while V, J and clone size come from that table. The table records some 90,000 clones, 86% of them present only once. This clone has only one observation. This CDR3 has 14 amino acids. V lost 7 bases, J lost 2 bases, and 1 base stayed unmatched. CDR1 and CDR2 (germline): MNHEY, SVGAGI. The V call is TRBV6-5, the J call TRBJ2-1, with TRBD1 identical over 11 bases. The receptor comes from a woman of 80 years or more with acute or convalescent COVID-19. The sequenced material came from peripheral blood. The CDR3 bases are TGTGCCAGCAAGGGACAGGGGGCCTACAATGAGCAGTTCTTC. This codes for CASKGQGAYNEQFF.